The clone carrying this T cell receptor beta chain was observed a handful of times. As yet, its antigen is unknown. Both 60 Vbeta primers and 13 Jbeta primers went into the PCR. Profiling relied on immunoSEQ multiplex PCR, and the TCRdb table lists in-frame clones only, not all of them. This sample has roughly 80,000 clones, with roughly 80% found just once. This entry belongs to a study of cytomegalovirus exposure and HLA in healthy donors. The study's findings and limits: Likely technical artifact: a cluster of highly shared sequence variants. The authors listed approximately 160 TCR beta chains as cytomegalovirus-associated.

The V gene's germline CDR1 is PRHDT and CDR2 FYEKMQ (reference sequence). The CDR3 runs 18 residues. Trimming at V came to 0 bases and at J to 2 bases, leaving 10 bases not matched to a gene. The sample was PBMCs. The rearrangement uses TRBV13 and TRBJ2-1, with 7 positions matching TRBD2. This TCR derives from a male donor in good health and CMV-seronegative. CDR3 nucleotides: TGTGCCAGCAGCTTAGGTTTTGGGCGGGAGAGGGCCTACAATGAGCAGTTCTTC. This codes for CASSLGFGRERAYNEQFF.